This T cell receptor (beta chain) is from a study of sequential checkpoint blockade in melanoma. At the level of the study: Both treatment sequences were followed by maintenance nivolumab.

This clone was picked up one time. Treatment given: randomized to nivolumab then ipilimumab (arm A) or the reverse (arm B). Live CD3+CD8+ CD19− CD56− cells were sorted from PBMCs. Germline lookup yields CDR1 SGHVS and CDR2 FNYEAQ. V lost 5 bases to trimming and J lost 0 bases, with 11 bases between them. The CDR3 runs to 16 residues. Only in-frame clones appear in the TCRdb table, and some are missing; sequencing was by immunoSEQ multiplex PCR. Of under 6,000 clones listed, 78% are singletons. V and J are TRBV7-6 and TRBJ1-6, with D uncertain. The sequence came from a human donor with melanoma. The sequencing here drew on CD8+ T cells sorted from blood (inferred from file names), taken from a patient given nivolumab and ipilimumab in sequence. This CDR3 is CASSPLSSSYNSPLHF. DNA of the CDR3: TGTGCCAGCAGCCCTCTTTCCAGCTCCTATAATTCACCCCTCCACTTT.